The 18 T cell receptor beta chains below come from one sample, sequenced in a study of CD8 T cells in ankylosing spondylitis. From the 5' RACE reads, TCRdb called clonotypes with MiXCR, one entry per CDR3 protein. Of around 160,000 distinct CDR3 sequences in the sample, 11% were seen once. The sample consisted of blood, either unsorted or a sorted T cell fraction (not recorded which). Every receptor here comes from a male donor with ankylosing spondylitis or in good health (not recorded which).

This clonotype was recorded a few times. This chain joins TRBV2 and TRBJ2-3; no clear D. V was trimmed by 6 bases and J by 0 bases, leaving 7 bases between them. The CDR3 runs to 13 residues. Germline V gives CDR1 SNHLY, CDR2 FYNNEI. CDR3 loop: CASRERSTDTQYF. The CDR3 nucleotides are TGTGCCAGCAGAGAAAGGAGCACAGATACGCAGTATTTT.

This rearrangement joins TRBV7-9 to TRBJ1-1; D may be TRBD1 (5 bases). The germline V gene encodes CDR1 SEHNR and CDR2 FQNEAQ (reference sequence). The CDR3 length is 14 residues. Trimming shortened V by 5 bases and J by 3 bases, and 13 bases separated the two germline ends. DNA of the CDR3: TGTGCCAGCAGCGTCGCTGGGACTCACACTGAAGCTTTCTTT. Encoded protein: CASSVAGTHTEAFF.

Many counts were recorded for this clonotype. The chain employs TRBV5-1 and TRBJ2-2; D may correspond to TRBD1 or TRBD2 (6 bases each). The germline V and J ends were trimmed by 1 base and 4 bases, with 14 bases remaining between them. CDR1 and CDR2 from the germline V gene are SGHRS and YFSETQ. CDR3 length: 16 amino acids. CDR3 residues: CASSLSAGGPTGELFF. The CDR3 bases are TGCGCCAGCAGCTTGTCGGCCGGGGGCCCCACCGGGGAGCTGTTTTTT.

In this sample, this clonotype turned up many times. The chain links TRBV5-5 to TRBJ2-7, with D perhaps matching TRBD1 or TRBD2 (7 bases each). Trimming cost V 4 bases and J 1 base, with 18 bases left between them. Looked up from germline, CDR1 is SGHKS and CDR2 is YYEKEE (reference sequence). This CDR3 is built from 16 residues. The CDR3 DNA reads TGTGCCAGCAGCGCCAGGGGGGGGGGAGTTTCCTACGAGCAGTACTTC. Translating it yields CASSARGGGVSYEQYF.

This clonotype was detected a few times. The CDR3 loop is CASSLSLAGGLADTQYF. CDR3 sequence (DNA): TGTGCCAGCAGCTTATCCCTAGCGGGAGGGCTCGCAGATACGCAGTATTTT. The rearrangement uses TRBV7-2 and TRBJ2-3; 12 positions match TRBD2. The CDR3 sequence is 17 residues long. CDR1 is SGHTA, CDR2 FQGNSA, per germline. V shed 2 bases, J shed 4 bases, and the junction held 7 bases outside the gene matches.

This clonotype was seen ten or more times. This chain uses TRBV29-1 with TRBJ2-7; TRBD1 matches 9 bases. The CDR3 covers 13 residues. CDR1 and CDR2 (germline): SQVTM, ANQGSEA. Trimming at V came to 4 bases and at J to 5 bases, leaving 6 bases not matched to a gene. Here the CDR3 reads CSVGPGTGNEQYF. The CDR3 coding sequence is TGCAGCGTTGGACCAGGGACAGGGAACGAGCAGTACTTC.

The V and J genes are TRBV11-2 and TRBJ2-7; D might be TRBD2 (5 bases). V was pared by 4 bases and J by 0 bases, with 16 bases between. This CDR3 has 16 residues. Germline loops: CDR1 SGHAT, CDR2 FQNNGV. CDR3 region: CASSSGISVFSYEQYF. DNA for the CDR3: TGTGCCAGCAGCTCGGGGATCTCGGTCTTCTCCTACGAGCAGTACTTC.

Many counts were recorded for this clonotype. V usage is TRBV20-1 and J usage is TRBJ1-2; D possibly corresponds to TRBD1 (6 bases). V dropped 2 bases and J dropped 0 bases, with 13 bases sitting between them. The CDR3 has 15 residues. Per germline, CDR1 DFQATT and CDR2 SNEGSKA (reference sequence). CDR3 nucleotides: TGCAGTGCTAGAAACAGGGCCGACTCTAACTATGGCTACACCTTC. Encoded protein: CSARNRADSNYGYTF.

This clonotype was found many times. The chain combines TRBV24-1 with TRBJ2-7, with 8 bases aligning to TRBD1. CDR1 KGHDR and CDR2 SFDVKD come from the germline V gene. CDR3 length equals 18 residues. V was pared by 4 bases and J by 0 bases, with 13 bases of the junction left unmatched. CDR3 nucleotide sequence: TGTGCCACCAGTGACCCGGGACAGGTCCGACCTTTCTCCTACGAGCAGTACTTC. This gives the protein CATSDPGQVRPFSYEQYF.

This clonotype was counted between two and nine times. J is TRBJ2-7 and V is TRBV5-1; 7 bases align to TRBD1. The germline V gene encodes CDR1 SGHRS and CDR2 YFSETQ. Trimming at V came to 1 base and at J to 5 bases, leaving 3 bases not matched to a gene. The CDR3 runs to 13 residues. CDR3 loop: CASSLPDRDEQYF. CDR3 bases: TGCGCCAGCAGCTTGCCCGACAGGGACGAGCAGTACTTC. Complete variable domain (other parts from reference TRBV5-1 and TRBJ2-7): KAGVTQTPRYLIKTRGQQVTLSCSPISGHRSVSWYQQTPGQGLQFLFEYFSETQRNKGNFPGRFSGRQFSNSRSEMNVSTLELGDSALYLCASSLPDRDEQYFGPGTRLTVT.

CDR3 residues: CASSPTLDSYEQYF. CDR3 coding DNA: TGCGCCAGCAGCCCTACCTTGGACTCCTACGAGCAGTACTTC. The chain joins TRBV5-1 to TRBJ2-7, with unresolved D. Deletions cut 4 bases from V and 0 bases from J, with 11 bases between. CDR1 is SGHRS, CDR2 YFSETQ, per germline. The length of the CDR3 is 14 residues.

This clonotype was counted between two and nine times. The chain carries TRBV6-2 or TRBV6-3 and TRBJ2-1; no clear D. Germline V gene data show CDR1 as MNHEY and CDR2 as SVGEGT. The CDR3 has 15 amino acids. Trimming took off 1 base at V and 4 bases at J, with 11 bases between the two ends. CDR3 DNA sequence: TGTGCCAGCAGTTACTATGGGGTCCAGTACAATGAGCAGTTCTTC. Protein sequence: CASSYYGVQYNEQFF.

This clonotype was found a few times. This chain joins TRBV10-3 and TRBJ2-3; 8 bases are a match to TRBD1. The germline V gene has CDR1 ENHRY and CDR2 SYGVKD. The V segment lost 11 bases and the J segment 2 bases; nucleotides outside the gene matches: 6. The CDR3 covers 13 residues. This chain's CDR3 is CASQGGITDTQYF. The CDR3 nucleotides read TGTGCCTCACAGGGGGGAATCACAGATACGCAGTATTTT.

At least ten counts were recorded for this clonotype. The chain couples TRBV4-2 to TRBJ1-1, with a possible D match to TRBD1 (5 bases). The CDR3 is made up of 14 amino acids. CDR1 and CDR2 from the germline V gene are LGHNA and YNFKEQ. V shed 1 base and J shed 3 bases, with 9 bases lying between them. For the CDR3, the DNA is TGTGCCAGCAGCCAAGCCGGGGGATACACTGAAGCTTTCTTT. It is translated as CASSQAGGYTEAFF.

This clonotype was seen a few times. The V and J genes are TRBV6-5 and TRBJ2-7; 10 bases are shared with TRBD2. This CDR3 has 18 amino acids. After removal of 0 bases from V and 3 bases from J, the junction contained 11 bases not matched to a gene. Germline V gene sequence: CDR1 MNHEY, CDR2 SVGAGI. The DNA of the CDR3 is TGTGCCAGCAGTTACTCGTTATTGCCCGGGACTAGCGACTACGAGCAGTACTTC. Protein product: CASSYSLLPGTSDYEQYF.

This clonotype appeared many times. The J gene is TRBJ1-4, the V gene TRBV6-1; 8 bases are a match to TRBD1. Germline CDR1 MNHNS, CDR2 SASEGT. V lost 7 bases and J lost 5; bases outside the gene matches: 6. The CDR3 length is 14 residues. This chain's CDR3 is CASTRQGFNEKLFF. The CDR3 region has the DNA TGTGCCAGCACCCGACAGGGGTTCAATGAAAAACTGTTTTTT.

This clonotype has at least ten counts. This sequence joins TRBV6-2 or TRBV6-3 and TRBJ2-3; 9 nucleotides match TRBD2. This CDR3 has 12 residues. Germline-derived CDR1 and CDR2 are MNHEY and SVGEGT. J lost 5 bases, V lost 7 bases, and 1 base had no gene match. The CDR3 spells CASKTSGDTQYF. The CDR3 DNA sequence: TGTGCCAGCAAGACTAGCGGAGATACGCAGTATTTT.

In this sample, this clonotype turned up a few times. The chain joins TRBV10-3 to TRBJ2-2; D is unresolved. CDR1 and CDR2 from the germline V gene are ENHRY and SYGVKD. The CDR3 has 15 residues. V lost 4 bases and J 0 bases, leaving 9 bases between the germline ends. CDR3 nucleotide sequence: TGTGCCATCAGTGTAAGAACAGCGAACACCGGGGAGCTGTTTTTT. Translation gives CAISVRTANTGELFF.